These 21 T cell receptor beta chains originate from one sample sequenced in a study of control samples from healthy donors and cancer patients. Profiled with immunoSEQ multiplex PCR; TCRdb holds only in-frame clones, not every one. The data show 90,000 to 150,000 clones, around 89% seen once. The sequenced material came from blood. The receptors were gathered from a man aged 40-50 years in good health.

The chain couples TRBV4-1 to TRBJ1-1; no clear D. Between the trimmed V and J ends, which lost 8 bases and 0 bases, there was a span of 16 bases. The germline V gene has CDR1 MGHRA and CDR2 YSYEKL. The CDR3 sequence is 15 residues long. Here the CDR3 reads CASAIWADLNTEAFF. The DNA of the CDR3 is TGCGCCAGCGCGATTTGGGCGGACTTGAACACTGAAGCTTTCTTT.

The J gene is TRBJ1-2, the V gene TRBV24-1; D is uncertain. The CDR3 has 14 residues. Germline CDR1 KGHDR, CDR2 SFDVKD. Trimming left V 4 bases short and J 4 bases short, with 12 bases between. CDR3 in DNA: TGTGCCACCAGTGACCCCCCAGTATCCTATGGCTACACCTTC. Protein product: CATSDPPVSYGYTF.

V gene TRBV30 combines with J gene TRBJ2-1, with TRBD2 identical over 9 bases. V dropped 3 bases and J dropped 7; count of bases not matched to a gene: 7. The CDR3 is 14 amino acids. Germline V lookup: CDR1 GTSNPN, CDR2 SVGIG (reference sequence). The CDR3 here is CAWSKRGAGNEQFF. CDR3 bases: TGTGCCTGGAGCAAGCGGGGGGCAGGTAATGAGCAGTTCTTC.

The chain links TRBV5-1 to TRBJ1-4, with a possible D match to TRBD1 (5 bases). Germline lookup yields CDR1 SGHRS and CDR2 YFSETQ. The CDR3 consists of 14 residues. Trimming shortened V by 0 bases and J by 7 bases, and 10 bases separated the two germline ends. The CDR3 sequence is CASSLAGYGEKLFF. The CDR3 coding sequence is TGCGCCAGCAGCTTGGCAGGGTACGGTGAAAAACTGTTTTTT.

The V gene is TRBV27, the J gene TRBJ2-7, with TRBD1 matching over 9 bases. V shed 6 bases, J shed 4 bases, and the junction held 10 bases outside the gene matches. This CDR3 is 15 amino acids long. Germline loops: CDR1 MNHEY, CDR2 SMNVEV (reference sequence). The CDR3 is CASSLGTGKRYEQYF. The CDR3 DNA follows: TGTGCCAGCAGCCTAGGGACAGGGAAGCGGTACGAGCAGTACTTC.

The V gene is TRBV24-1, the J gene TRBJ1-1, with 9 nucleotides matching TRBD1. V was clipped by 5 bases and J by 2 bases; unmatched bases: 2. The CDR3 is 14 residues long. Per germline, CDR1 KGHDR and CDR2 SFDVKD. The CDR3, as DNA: TGTGCCACCAGTGGGACAGGGGCCAACACTGAAGCTTTCTTT. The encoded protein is CATSGTGANTEAFF.

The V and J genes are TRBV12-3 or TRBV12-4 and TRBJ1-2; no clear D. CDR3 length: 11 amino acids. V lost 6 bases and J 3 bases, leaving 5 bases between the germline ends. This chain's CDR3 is CASSGDYGYTF. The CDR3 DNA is TGTGCCAGCAGCGGGGACTATGGCTACACCTTC.

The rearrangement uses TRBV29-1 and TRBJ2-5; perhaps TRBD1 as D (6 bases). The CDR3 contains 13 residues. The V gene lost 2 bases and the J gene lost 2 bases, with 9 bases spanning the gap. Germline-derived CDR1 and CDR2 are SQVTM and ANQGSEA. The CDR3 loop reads CSVERTAQETQYF. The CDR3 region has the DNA TGCAGCGTTGAAAGGACAGCTCAAGAGACCCAGTACTTC.

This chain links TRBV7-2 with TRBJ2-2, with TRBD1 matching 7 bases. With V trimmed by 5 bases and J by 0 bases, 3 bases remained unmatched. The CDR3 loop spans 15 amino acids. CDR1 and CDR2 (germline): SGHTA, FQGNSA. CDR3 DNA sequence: TGTGCCAGCAGCCCGACAGGGTCGAACACCGGGGAGCTGTTTTTT. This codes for CASSPTGSNTGELFF. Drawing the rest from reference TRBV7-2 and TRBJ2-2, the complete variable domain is GAGVSQSPSNKVTEKGKDVELRCDPISGHTALYWYRQSLGQGLEFLIYFQGNSAPDKSGLPSDRFSAERTGGSVSTLTIQRTQQEDSAVYLCASSPTGSNTGELFFGEGSRLTVL.

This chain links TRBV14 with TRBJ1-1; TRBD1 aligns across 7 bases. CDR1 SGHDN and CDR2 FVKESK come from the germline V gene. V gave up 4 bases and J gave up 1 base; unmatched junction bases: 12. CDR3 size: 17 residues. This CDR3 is CASSLPTRGSRNTEAFF. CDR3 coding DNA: TGTGCCAGCAGCCTCCCAACCAGGGGGAGTCGGAACACTGAAGCTTTCTTT. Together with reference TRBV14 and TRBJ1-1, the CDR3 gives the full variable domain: EAGVTQFPSHSVIEKGQTVTLRCDPISGHDNLYWYRRVMGKEIKFLLHFVKESKQDESGMPNNRFLAERTGGTYSTLKVQPAELEDSGVYFCASSLPTRGSRNTEAFFGQGTRLTVV.

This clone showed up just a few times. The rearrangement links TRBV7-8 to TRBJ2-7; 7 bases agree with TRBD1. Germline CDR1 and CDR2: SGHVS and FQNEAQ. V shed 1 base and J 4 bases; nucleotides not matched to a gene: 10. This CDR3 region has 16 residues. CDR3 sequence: CASSLDRGGTQYEQYF. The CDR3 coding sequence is TGTGCCAGCAGCTTAGACAGGGGCGGCACGCAATACGAGCAGTACTTC.

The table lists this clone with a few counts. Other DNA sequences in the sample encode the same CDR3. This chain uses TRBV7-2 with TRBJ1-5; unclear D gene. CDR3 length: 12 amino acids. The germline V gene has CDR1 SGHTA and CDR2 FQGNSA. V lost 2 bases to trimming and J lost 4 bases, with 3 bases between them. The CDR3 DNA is TGTGCCAGCAGCTTATCGAATCAGCCCCAGCATTTT. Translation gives CASSLSNQPQHF. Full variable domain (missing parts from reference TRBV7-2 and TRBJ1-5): GAGVSQSPSNKVTEKGKDVELRCDPISGHTALYWYRQSLGQGLEFLIYFQGNSAPDKSGLPSDRFSAERTGGSVSTLTIQRTQQEDSAVYLCASSLSNQPQHFGDGTRLSIL.

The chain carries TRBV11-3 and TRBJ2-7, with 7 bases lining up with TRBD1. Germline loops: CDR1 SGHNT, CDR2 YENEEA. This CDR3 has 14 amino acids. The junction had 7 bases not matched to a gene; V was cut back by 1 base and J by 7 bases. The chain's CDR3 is CASSLGQGIGEQYF. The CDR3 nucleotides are TGTGCCAGCAGCTTAGGACAGGGAATAGGAGAGCAGTACTTC.

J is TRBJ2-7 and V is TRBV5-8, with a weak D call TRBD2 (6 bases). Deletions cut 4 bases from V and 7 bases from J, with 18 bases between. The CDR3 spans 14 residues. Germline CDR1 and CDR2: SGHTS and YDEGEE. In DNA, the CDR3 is TGTGCCAGCAGCCGTTTGGGACTGGCGAGGGAGCAGTACTTC. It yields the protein CASSRLGLAREQYF.

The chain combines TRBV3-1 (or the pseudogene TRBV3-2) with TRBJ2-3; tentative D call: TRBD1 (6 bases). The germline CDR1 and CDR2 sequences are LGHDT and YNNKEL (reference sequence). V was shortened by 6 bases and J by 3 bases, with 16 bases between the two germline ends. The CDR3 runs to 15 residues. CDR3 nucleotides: TGTGCCAGCAGTCCTAACGGACAGCCGACAGATACGCAGTATTTT. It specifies CASSPNGQPTDTQYF.

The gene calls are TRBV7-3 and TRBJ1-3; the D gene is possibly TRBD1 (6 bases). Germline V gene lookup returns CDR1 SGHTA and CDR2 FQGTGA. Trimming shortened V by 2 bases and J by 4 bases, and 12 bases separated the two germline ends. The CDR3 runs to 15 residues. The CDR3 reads CASSLDQGSGNTIYF. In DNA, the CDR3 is TGTGCCAGCAGCTTAGATCAGGGGTCGGGAAACACCATATATTTT. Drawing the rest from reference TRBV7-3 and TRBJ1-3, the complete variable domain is GAGVSQTPSNKVTEKGKYVELRCDPISGHTALYWYRQSLGQGPEFLIYFQGTGAADDSGLPNDRFFAVRPEGSVSTLKIQRTERGDSAVYLCASSLDQGSGNTIYFGEGSWLTVV.

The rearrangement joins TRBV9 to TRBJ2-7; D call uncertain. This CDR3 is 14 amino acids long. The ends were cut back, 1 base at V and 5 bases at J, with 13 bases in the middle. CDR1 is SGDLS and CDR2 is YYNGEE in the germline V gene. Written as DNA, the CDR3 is TGTGCCAGCAGCGTATCCGAATTCGTCCACGAGCAGTACTTC. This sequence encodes CASSVSEFVHEQYF.

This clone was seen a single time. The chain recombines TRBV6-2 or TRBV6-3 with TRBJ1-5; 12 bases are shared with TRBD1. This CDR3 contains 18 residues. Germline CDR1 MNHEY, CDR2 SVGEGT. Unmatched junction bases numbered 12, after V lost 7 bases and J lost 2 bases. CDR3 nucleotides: TGTGCCAGCACCCCTAAGGGACAGGGGGCGAGAGGCAATCAGCCCCAGCATTTT. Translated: CASTPKGQGARGNQPQHF.

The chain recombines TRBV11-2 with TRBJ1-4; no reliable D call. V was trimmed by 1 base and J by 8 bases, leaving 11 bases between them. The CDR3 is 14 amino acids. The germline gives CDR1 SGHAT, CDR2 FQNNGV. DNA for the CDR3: TGTGCCAGCAGCTTAGTTATGGCCCGGGAAAAACTGTTTTTT. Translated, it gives CASSLVMAREKLFF.

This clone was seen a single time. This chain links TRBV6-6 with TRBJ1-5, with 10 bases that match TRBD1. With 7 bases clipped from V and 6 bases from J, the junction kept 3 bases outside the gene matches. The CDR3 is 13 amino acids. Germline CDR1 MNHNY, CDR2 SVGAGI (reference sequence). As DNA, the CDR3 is TGTGCCAGCACCGGACAGGGGGGTCAGCCCCAGCATTTT. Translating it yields CASTGQGGQPQHF.

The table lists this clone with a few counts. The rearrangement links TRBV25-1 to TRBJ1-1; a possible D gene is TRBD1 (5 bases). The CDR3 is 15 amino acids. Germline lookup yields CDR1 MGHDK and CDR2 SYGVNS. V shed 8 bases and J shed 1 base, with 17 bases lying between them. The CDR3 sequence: CASAGGTDKNTEAFF. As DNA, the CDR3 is TGTGCCAGCGCGGGGGGGACTGATAAGAACACTGAAGCTTTCTTT.